Below, one TCR beta chain is given with its context. Its antigen is as yet unknown. This CDR3 is built from 13 residues. The V gene lost 2 bases and the J gene lost 7 bases, with 12 bases spanning the gap. Germline V gene sequence: CDR1 GTSNPN, CDR2 SVGIG (reference sequence). The sample comes from a study of CD8+ T cells in alopecia areata. The overall study: Patients in the study were on tofacitinib for 6 to 18 months, then off it for 6 months. Findings and caveats of the study: Normal scalp showed lower clonality than lesional scalp, especially alopecia totalis/universalis. Sequence data from scalp samples additionally include resident alphabeta T cells of normal skin.

Sequencing relied on a cDNA template that was reverse transcribed from extracted RNA. The table came from immunoSEQ multiplex PCR; TCRdb's copy has only in-frame clones and leaves some out. The sample has fewer than 200,000 clones; about 70% are singletons. The clonotype was recovered from a human donor with alopecia areata. The rearrangement uses TRBV30 and TRBJ2-1; D not resolved. The specimen comprised CD8+ T cells sorted from blood, sampled at week 0. CDR3: CAWSSGPWNEQFF. The CDR3 bases are TGTGCCTGGAGTTCTGGACCGTGGAATGAGCAGTTCTTC.